This T cell receptor (beta chain) was recorded in a study of blood T cell repertoires in COVID-19. Study at large: Donors in the United States, Italy and Spain gave samples during acute or convalescent COVID-19. The analysed material was cDNA or gDNA that came from T cells, B-cell-depleted T cells, or PBMCs.

As originally analysed: Scientists estimated how many nucleated cells there were by amplifying reference gene primers. Using immunoSEQ multiplex PCR, the repertoire was profiled, and TCRdb retains in-frame clones only, with some absent. That table supplies the V and J calls and clone size; D and trimming were determined from the DNA. The table lists around 250,000 clones, about 86% of them singletons, with approximately 5.4% in the top ten. The CDR3 has 17 residues. The V end lost 1 base, the J end lost 5 bases, and 21 bases lay between the germline ends. Germline V gene lookup returns CDR1 SGHKS and CDR2 YYEKEE (reference sequence). In this sample, this clone turned up a few times.

This sequence originates from a man older than 75 with acute or convalescent COVID-19. The chain links TRBV5-5 to TRBJ2-5; maybe TRBD2 (7 bases). Sequenced sample: peripheral blood. The CDR3 bases are TGTGCCAGCAGCTTGATTGGCCAGGGGCGGACTAGGGAGACCCAGTACTTC. This encodes CASSLIGQGRTRETQYF.